The rows below give T cell receptor beta chains drawn from one sample of a study of identical twins. A single record per CDR3 protein comes from TCRdb applying MiXCR to the 5' RACE reads. The top ten hold approximately 4% of the sample, which has a few hundred thousand distinct CDR3 sequences, roughly an eighth seen once. The sample was also reused in another study, on yellow fever vaccine responses in identical twins.

Material for sequencing was memory (CD45RO+) T cells sorted from blood. These receptors originate from a woman younger than 35 in good health. The CDR3 runs from the conserved cysteine through the conserved F or W. The D gene is left open where the match is weak. Size values are once, few and many counts, or a class for expanded clones, and some rows have none.

length	D	V	size	J	CDR3	DNA
15	TRBD2	TRBV12-3/TRBV12-4	many	TRBJ2-7	CASSLPTSGSYEQYF	TGTGCCAGCAGTTTACCGACTAGCGGCTCCTACGAGCAGTACTTC
14	-	TRBV11-2	-	TRBJ2-2	CASSLLFDTGELFF	TGTGCCAGCAGCTTGTTGTTTGACACCGGGGAGCTGTTTTTT
14	TRBD2	TRBV6-2/TRBV6-3	many	TRBJ2-7	CASSYSTSAYEQYF	TGTGCCAGCAGTTACTCGACTAGCGCCTACGAGCAGTACTTC
15	TRBD2	TRBV15	-	TRBJ2-5	CATSSWTSGQETQYF	TGTGCCACCAGCTCCTGGACTAGCGGACAAGAGACCCAGTACTTC
14	TRBD2	TRBV29-1	-	TRBJ2-1	CSITGLAGFNEQFF	TGCAGCATAACGGGACTAGCGGGGTTCAATGAGCAGTTCTTC
16	-	TRBV7-8	many	TRBJ2-5	CASSLAGVLIQETQYF	TGTGCCAGCAGCTTAGCCGGGGTCCTAATCCAAGAGACCCAGTACTTC
13	-	TRBV6-1	few	TRBJ1-1	CAARWGLNTEAFF	TGTGCCGCCCGATGGGGACTGAACACTGAAGCTTTCTTT
14	TRBD1	TRBV12-3/TRBV12-4	few	TRBJ2-1	CASTPGQLNNEQFF	TGTGCCAGCACCCCGGGACAGTTAAACAATGAGCAGTTCTTC
14	-	TRBV12-3/TRBV12-4	many	TRBJ2-1	CASRRADSYNEQFF	TGTGCCAGCAGGAGAGCGGACTCCTACAATGAGCAGTTCTTC
15	TRBD2	TRBV11-2	-	TRBJ2-1	CASSLAGVTYNEQFF	TGTGCCAGCAGTTTAGCGGGGGTGACCTACAATGAGCAGTTCTTC
12	-	TRBV7-8	-	TRBJ2-7	CASSQEPYEQYF	TGTGCCAGCAGCCAGGAGCCCTACGAGCAGTACTTC
16	TRBD2	TRBV29-1	many	TRBJ2-1	CSVETSGSRSYNEQFF	TGCAGCGTTGAGACTAGCGGGAGTAGGTCCTACAATGAGCAGTTCTTC
12	-	TRBV29-1	few	TRBJ2-3	CSVRRGADTQYF	TGCAGCGTACGACGGGGCGCAGATACGCAGTATTTT
18	TRBD2	TRBV28	few	TRBJ2-5	CASSLLEGFSGGQETQYF	TGTGCCAGCAGTTTACTCGAGGGCTTTAGCGGGGGCCAAGAGACCCAGTACTTC
13	-	TRBV28	-	TRBJ1-2	CASSLRTPLGYTF	TGTGCCAGCAGTTTAAGGACACCCCTAGGCTACACCTTC
16	TRBD2	TRBV19	few	TRBJ2-3	CASSMSGRGGTDTQYF	TGTGCCAGTAGTATGTCAGGGAGGGGTGGCACAGATACGCAGTATTTT
16	TRBD1	TRBV7-9	many	TRBJ2-1	CASSPTGTERRNEQFF	TGTGCCAGCAGCCCAACCGGGACAGAAAGACGCAATGAGCAGTTCTTC
16	TRBD1	TRBV7-9	few	TRBJ1-4	CASSLAGQGAREKLFF	TGTGCCAGCAGCTTAGCTGGACAGGGGGCGAGAGAAAAACTGTTTTTT
13	TRBD1	TRBV27	-	TRBJ1-1	CASSFDRDTEAFF	TGTGCCAGCAGTTTCGACAGGGACACTGAAGCTTTCTTT
14	-	TRBV5-1	-	TRBJ2-7	CASSTQTGSYEQYF	TGCGCCAGCAGCACCCAAACAGGGTCCTACGAGCAGTACTTC
17	TRBD1	TRBV12-3/TRBV12-4	few	TRBJ2-6	CASSSRTGGTGANVLTF	TGTGCCAGCAGTTCGCGGACAGGGGGAACTGGGGCCAACGTCCTGACTTTC
14	-	TRBV5-1	few	TRBJ2-7	CASSTDGSYYEQYF	TGCGCCAGCAGCACAGACGGTTCCTACTACGAGCAGTACTTC
15	-	TRBV9	-	TRBJ2-7	CASSVDPARSYEQYF	TGTGCCAGCAGCGTAGACCCGGCCAGGTCCTACGAGCAGTACTTC
13	-	TRBV9	few	TRBJ1-1	CASSAALNTEAFF	TGTGCCAGCAGCGCAGCCTTGAACACTGAAGCTTTCTTT
15	-	TRBV15	many	TRBJ2-1	CATSRALAGYNEQFF	TGTGCCACCAGCAGGGCCTTGGCGGGGTACAATGAGCAGTTCTTC
16	TRBD1	TRBV5-5	few	TRBJ2-5	CASSSTGTGIIETQYF	TGTGCCAGCAGCTCCACCGGGACAGGAATTATAGAGACCCAGTACTTC
17	TRBD1	TRBV11-2	-	TRBJ2-1	CASSLGTGGVSYNEQFF	TGTGCCAGCAGCTTAGGGACAGGGGGTGTCTCCTACAATGAGCAGTTCTTC
15	-	TRBV5-1	few	TRBJ2-2	CASSLEGSHAGELFF	TGCGCCAGCAGCTTGGAAGGGTCTCATGCCGGGGAGCTGTTTTTT
15	TRBD1	TRBV18	-	TRBJ2-5	CASSPPEGTGETQYF	TGTGCCAGCTCACCCCCCGAGGGGACAGGAGAGACCCAGTACTTC
14	TRBD2	TRBV7-8	many	TRBJ2-1	CASLLAGGYNEQFF	TGTGCCAGCCTACTAGCGGGGGGCTACAATGAGCAGTTCTTC
15	-	TRBV6-1	-	TRBJ2-3	CASSLTGTSTDTQYF	TGTGCCAGCAGTCTCACCGGGACTAGCACAGATACGCAGTATTTT